This T cell receptor (beta chain) was documented in a study of OX40 agonist ivuxolimab in advanced cancers. In the study overall: Ivuxolimab, which targeted the costimulatory receptor OX40 (CD134), was an agonistic, fully human IgG2 monoclonal antibody. Among the 50 to 55 dose-escalation patients, some 20 had hepatocellular carcinoma, approximately 15 melanoma, 9 renal cell carcinoma and 9 head and neck cancer. The paper reports the monotherapy dose-escalation portion (N = 52 patients) of the phase I ivuxolimab trial. Patients were allowed to have had prior anti-PD-1, anti-PD-L1 or anti-CTLA-4 therapy, and 40% of the dose-escalation patients had been treated with checkpoint inhibitors. In the dose-escalation cohort, around four fifths of patients were male, and the mean age was roughly 56 years with a range of roughly 20 to 80. Peripheral TCRbeta sequencing aimed to test whether ivuxolimab altered TCR sequence diversity and caused clonal T-cell expansion. Intravenous ivuxolimab was administered to patients every 2 weeks at six dose levels: 0.01, 0.1, 0.3, 1.5, 3 and 10 mg/kg. Partial responses were achieved by three dose-escalation patients, of whom one had hepatocellular carcinoma and two had cutaneous melanoma. Here is what the overall study found, with its caveats: The antigen specificity of the clonally expanded peripheral T cells was not determined. At doses of 0.1 to 3.0 mg/kg, clonal expansion of both CD4+ and CD8+ T cells in blood was seen between baseline and week 6. After ivuxolimab, expanded clones were on average more numerous among CD8+ T cells than among CD4+ T cells. Partial responders in the 0.1-3.0 mg/kg groups had among the lowest normalized peripheral clonal expansion, especially among CD8+ T cells. Low levels of normalized T-cell clonal expansion were also seen in some patients who did not respond.

For sequencing of the TCRbeta CDR3 region, genomic DNA was extracted from the sorted cells. The immunoSEQ Assay was used for sequencing of TCRbeta CDR3 regions. Entries here come from immuneACCESS through TCRdb and include only in-frame sequences with V and J called. Some clones fail to appear in such tables; in the studies checked, an unresolved V gene covers under half of the shortfall, and the cause of the remainder is unknown. Recorded for this sample are 74,000 or so clones; 90% to 95% of them occurred a single time. The top ten clones comprise approximately 0.3% of the sample. The germline V gene (reference sequence) yields LNHNV for CDR1 and YYDKDF for CDR2. The CDR3 contains 14 residues, cysteine and phenylalanine counted. Here the CDR3 DNA is all that survives: 42 bases in frame from base 1. Germline trimming: 3 bases from V, 6 bases from J; junction bases outside gene matches: 7. A note on this clone: There is no known antigen for this receptor. Base qualities were left out, and no much larger clone turns up one base away.

Patients with autoimmune disease history or receiving systemic immunosuppression were excluded from the trial. In every dose cohort, peripheral blood was drawn for TCR sequencing at baseline, cycle 4 day 1, and cycle 7 day 1. The samples were taken from a phase I, first-in-human, multicenter, open-label dose-escalation trial of ivuxolimab. Adults with locally advanced or metastatic melanoma, renal cell carcinoma, hepatocellular carcinoma or head and neck squamous cell carcinoma were enrolled in the trial. Before TCR sequencing, CD4+ T cells and CD8+ T cells from peripheral blood were sorted into separate populations.

Recombination linked TRBV15 to TRBJ1-1, with 7 bases in between that match TRBD1. This sequence originates from an adult with an advanced solid tumor such as melanoma, head and neck, liver or kidney cancer. The sample was CD4+ or CD8+ T cells sorted from blood, taken in a trial of the OX40 agonist ivuxolimab. The nucleotide sequence reads TGTGCCACCAGCAGGGGGGGAACAGGGGCTGAAGCTTTCTTT. This yields the protein CATSRGGTGAEAFF.